Sequencing of this T cell receptor (beta chain) was carried out in a study of control samples from healthy donors and cancer patients. Measured with immunoSEQ multiplex PCR; TCRdb has only the in-frame clones, and not every one. Among 120,000 or so clones, about nine tenths were seen once, and the ten largest hold more than 6.5%. The CDR3 extends over 13 amino acids. V gave up 1 base and J gave up 7 bases, with 10 bases separating them. Specimen: blood. The chain links TRBV12-3 or TRBV12-4 to TRBJ1-1; possibly TRBD1 for D (5 bases). The sequence came from a man aged 40-55 years in good health. CDR3: CASSLGDPYEAFF. The DNA for the CDR3 is TGTGCCAGCAGTTTAGGGGACCCCTATGAAGCTTTCTTT.